These 5 T cell receptor beta chains originate from one sample sequenced in a study of radiotherapy plus CTLA-4 blockade in lung cancer. TCRdb's copy holds only in-frame clones and misses some; the assay was immunoSEQ multiplex PCR. The sample has over 12,000 clones, approximately 89% seen once; the top ten hold over 13%. Specimen: peripheral blood, collected from a patient treated with radiotherapy plus ipilimumab. The receptor source for this set is a human donor with non-small cell lung cancer that progressed on radiotherapy plus ipilimumab. Some clones in this sample may be carry-over from other donors' samples.

As concerns this clone: The junction departs from germline at one end; a sequencing error may be responsible. The gene calls are TRBV12-5 and TRBJ1-6, with 8 bases fitting TRBD1. The CDR3 is 15 amino acids. Germline V gene data show CDR1 as LGHNT and CDR2 as FRNRAP. The chain's CDR3 is CASALRDRKNSPLHF. CDR3 bases: TGTGCTAGTGCTTTGCGGGACAGGAAGAATTCACCCCTCCACTTT.

This CDR3 is CASSGGVRAGMNTEAFF. Here the CDR3 DNA reads TGTGCCAGCAGTGGCGGGGTTCGGGCAGGCATGAACACTGAAGCTTTCTTT. The V gene is TRBV25-1, the J gene TRBJ1-1, with no clear D. Germline CDR1 and CDR2: MGHDK and SYGVNS. The CDR3 runs to 17 residues. Trimming left V 4 bases short and J 0 bases short, with 18 bases between. Full variable domain (rest looked up from reference TRBV25-1 and TRBJ1-1): EADIYQTPRYLVIGTGKKITLECSQTMGHDKMYWYQQDPGMELHLIHYSYGVNSTEKGDLSSESTVSRIRTEHFPLTLESARPSHTSQYLCASSGGVRAGMNTEAFFGQGTRLTVV.

The chain uses TRBV5-4 and TRBJ2-1; tentative D call: TRBD1 (5 bases). Trimming left V 2 bases short and J 0 bases short, with 9 bases between. The CDR3 loop spans 15 amino acids. Germline CDR1 is SGHNT and CDR2 is YYREEE (reference sequence). DNA for the CDR3: TGTGCCAGCAGCTTCCTACAGGCCTCCTACAATGAGCAGTTCTTC. Its translation is CASSFLQASYNEQFF.

J is TRBJ1-2 and V is TRBV10-2, with D perhaps TRBD1 (6 bases). Deletions cut 0 bases from V and 8 bases from J, with 13 bases between. The germline gives CDR1 WSHSY, CDR2 SAAADI. The CDR3 loop spans 14 amino acids. This chain's CDR3 is CASSESNRVSGYTF. The CDR3 nucleotides read TGCGCCAGCAGTGAGTCGAACAGGGTATCAGGCTACACCTTC.

The chain joins TRBV6-6 to TRBJ1-1, with 7 nucleotides matching TRBD1. Germline CDR1 reads MNHNY; CDR2 reads SVGAGI (reference sequence). The length of the CDR3 is 14 residues. The V and J ends lost 5 bases and 7 bases, in that order; junction bases with no gene match: 10. The DNA for the CDR3 is TGTGCCAGCAGTAAAGTTGCTAGGACAGGTGAAGCTTTCTTT. Amino acid sequence: CASSKVARTGEAFF.